A selection of T cell receptor beta chains follows, all from one sample in a study of shared clonotypes between healthy human individuals. The method was immunoSEQ multiplex PCR; TCRdb's version includes in-frame clones alone and lacks a portion of them. The sample consists of fewer than 500,000 clones, over 60% of them appearing once. What was sequenced was PBMCs. All receptors come from a woman aged 40 to 49 in good health. Some clones in this sample may be carry-over from other donors' samples. CDR3s include the opening cysteine and the closing phenylalanine or tryptophan. The D gene is left open where the match is weak. The size entry is marked missing in some rows and otherwise reads once, few, many or a size class.

J | V | D | size | length | DNA | CDR3
TRBJ2-2 | TRBV6-6 | NA | NA | 13 | TGTGCCAGCAGTTACAAGAACACCGGGGAGCTGTTTTTT | CASSYKNTGELFF
TRBJ2-5 | TRBV15 | NA | NA | 13 | TGTGCCACCAGCAGAGTGGGCCAAGAGACCCAGTACTTC | CATSRVGQETQYF
TRBJ2-7 | TRBV5-4 | TRBD1 | NA | 14 | TGTGCCAGCAGCTTGGACAGGGGTTATACGTCGCAGTACTTC | CASSLDRGYTSQYF
TRBJ2-1 | TRBV2 | TRBD2 | NA | 16 | TGTGCCAGCAGTGACCCCTCCAGCGGGAGTTGGGATGAGCAGTTCTTC | CASSDPSSGSWDEQFF
TRBJ2-7 | TRBV7-9 | TRBD2 | NA | 15 | TGTGCCAGCAGCTTAGGTGCTAGCGGGAACTACGAGCAGTACTTC | CASSLGASGNYEQYF
TRBJ1-2 | TRBV19 | TRBD1 | NA | 16 | TGTGCCAGTAGACAGAGAGGACAGGCCCCTAACTATGGCTACACCTTC | CASRQRGQAPNYGYTF
TRBJ2-1 | TRBV7-6 | NA | NA | 16 | TGTGCCAGCAGCTCCCCGGGGACCTCCTCCTACAATGAGCAGTTCTTC | CASSSPGTSSYNEQFF
TRBJ2-7 | TRBV14 | NA | NA | 15 | TGTGCCAGCAGCCGAGGATTTAGCGGAACCTACGAGCAGTACTTC | CASSRGFSGTYEQYF
TRBJ2-7 | TRBV19 | NA | NA | 14 | TGTGCCAGTAGTATTCGGGCTTGGGGATACGAGCAGTACTTC | CASSIRAWGYEQYF
TRBJ2-3 | TRBV29-1 | TRBD2 | NA | 14 | TGCAGCGTCGCGGGACTATCCGCCTCAGATACGCAGTATTTT | CSVAGLSASDTQYF
TRBJ2-3 | TRBV11-3 | TRBD1 | NA | 16 | TGTGCCAGCAGCCCGAGGACAGGTTCGTTGACAGATACGCAGTATTTT | CASSPRTGSLTDTQYF
TRBJ2-7 | TRBV6-1 | NA | NA | 14 | TGTGCCAGCAGTGTGGGAGGTCCTCGCTACGAGCAGTACTTC | CASSVGGPRYEQYF
TRBJ2-2 | TRBV19 | TRBD1 | NA | 14 | TGTGCCAGTAGTGACCTACAGGGGTCCGGGGAGCTGTTTTTT | CASSDLQGSGELFF
TRBJ2-3 | TRBV18 | NA | few | 12 | TGTGCCAGCTCACCACAGACAGATACGCAGTATTTT | CASSPQTDTQYF
TRBJ1-3 | TRBV18 | NA | NA | 15 | TGTGCCAGCTCACCGAGTGACGGGGCTGGAAACACCATATATTTT | CASSPSDGAGNTIYF
TRBJ2-3 | TRBV29-1 | NA | NA | 11 | TGCAGCGTTGAATTCTTAGATACGCAGTATTTT | CSVEFLDTQYF
TRBJ2-7 | TRBV6-5 | NA | NA | 13 | TGTGCCAGCAGTCCCGGGACTCCTCCCGAGCAGTACTTC | CASSPGTPPEQYF
TRBJ2-7 | TRBV11-1 | TRBD1 | NA | 14 | TGTGCCAGCACCCGGACAGGACCCTCCTACGAGCAGTACTTC | CASTRTGPSYEQYF
TRBJ2-3 | TRBV29-1 | TRBD2 | NA | 15 | TGCAGCGTTGGTAGCGGGAGGGCCTTTGGAGATACGCAGTATTTT | CSVGSGRAFGDTQYF
TRBJ1-2 | TRBV4-1 | NA | NA | 13 | TGCGCCAGCAGCCCTGATGCTAACTATGGCTACACCTTC | CASSPDANYGYTF